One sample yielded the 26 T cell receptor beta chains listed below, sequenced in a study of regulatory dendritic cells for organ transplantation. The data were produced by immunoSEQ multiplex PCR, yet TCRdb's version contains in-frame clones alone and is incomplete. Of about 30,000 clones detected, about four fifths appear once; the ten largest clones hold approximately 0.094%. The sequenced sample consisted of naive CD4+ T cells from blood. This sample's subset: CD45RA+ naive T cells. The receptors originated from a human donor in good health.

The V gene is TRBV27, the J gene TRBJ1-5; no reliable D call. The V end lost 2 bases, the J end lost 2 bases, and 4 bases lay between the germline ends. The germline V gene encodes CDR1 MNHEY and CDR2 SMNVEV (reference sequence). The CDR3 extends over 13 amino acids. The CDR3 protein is CASSLQGNQPQHF. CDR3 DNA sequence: TGTGCCAGCAGTTTACAGGGCAATCAGCCCCAGCATTTT.

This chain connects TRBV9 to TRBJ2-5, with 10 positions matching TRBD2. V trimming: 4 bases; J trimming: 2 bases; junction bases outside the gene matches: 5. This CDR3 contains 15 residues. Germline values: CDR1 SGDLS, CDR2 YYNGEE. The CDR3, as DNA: TGTGCCAGCAGCACCTCTAGCGGGGGACAAGAGACCCAGTACTTC. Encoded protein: CASSTSSGGQETQYF. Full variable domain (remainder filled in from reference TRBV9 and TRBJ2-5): DSGVTQTPKHLITATGQRVTLRCSPRSGDLSVYWYQQSLDQGLQFLIQYYNGEERAKGNILERFSAQQFPDLHSELNLSSLELGDSALYFCASSTSSGGQETQYFGPGTRLLVL.

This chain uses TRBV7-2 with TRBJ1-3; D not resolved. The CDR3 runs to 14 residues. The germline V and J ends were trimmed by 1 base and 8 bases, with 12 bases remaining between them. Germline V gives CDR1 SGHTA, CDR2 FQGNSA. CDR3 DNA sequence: TGTGCCAGCAGCTTAGAGGCCGGGGTGTACACCATATATTTT. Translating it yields CASSLEAGVYTIYF.

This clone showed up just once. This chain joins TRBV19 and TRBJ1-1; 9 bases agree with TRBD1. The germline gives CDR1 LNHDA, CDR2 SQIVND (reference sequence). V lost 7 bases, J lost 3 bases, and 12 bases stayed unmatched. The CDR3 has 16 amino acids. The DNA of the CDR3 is TGTGCCAGTAAGGGCCTTGGGGGACAGGGACACACTGAAGCTTTCTTT. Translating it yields CASKGLGGQGHTEAFF.

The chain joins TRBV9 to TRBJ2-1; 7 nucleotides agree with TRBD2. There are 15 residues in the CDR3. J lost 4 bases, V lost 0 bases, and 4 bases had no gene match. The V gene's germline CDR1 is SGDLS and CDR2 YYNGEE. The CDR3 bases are TGTGCCAGCAGCGTAGGGCCTAGCGGATACAATGAGCAGTTCTTC. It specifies CASSVGPSGYNEQFF. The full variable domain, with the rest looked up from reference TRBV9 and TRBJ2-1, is DSGVTQTPKHLITATGQRVTLRCSPRSGDLSVYWYQQSLDQGLQFLIQYYNGEERAKGNILERFSAQQFPDLHSELNLSSLELGDSALYFCASSVGPSGYNEQFFGPGTRLTVL.

The CDR3, as DNA: TGTGCCAGCAGCTCCTCCCGGAATAGCGGGAGATCCTACGAGCAGTACTTC. Amino acid sequence: CASSSSRNSGRSYEQYF. V is TRBV7-2 and J is TRBJ2-7; 9 nucleotides align to TRBD2. The CDR3 is 17 amino acids. V lost 4 bases and J lost 1; bases outside the gene matches: 11. Germline V lookup: CDR1 SGHTA, CDR2 FQGNSA.

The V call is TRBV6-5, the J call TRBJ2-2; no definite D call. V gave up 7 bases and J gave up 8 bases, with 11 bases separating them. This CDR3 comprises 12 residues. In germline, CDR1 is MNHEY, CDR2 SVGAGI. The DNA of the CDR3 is TGTGCCAGCACCTACCTTGTGGGGGAGCTGTTTTTT. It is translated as CASTYLVGELFF.

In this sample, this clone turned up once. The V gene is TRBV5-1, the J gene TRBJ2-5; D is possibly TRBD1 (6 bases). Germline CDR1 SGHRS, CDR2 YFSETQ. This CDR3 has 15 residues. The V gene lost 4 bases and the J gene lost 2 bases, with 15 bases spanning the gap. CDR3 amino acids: CASSRFGQTQETQYF. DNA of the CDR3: TGCGCCAGCAGCCGATTCGGACAGACGCAAGAGACCCAGTACTTC.

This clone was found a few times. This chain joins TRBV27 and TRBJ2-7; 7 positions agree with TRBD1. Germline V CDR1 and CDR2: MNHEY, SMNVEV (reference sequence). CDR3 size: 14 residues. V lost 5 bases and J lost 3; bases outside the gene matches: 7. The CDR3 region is CASSPEDRDYEQYF. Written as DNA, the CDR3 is TGTGCCAGCAGTCCGGAAGACAGGGACTACGAGCAGTACTTC.

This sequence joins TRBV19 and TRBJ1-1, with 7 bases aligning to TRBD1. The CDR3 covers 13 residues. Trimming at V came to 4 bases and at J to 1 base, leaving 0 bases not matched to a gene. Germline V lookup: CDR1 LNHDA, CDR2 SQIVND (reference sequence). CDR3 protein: CASSRQGNTEAFF. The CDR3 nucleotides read TGTGCCAGTAGTAGACAGGGGAACACTGAAGCTTTCTTT.

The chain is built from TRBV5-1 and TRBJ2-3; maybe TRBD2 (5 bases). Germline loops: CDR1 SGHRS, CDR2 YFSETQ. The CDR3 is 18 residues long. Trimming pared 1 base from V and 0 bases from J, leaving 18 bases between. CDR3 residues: CASSLLLATRTSTDTQYF. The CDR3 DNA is TGCGCCAGCAGCTTGTTACTGGCGACACGGACTAGCACAGATACGCAGTATTTT.

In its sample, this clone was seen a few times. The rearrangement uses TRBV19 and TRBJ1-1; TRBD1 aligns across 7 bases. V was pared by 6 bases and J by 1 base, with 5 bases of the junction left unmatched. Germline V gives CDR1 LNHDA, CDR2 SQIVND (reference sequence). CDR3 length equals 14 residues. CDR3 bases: TGTGCCAGTAGGACGGGACAGAGGAACACTGAAGCTTTCTTT. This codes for CASRTGQRNTEAFF.

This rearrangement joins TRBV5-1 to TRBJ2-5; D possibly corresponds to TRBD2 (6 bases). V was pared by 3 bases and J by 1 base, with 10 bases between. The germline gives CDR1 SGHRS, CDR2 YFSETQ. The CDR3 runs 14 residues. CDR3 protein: CASSSIAVQETQYF. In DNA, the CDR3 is TGCGCCAGCAGCTCCATAGCGGTCCAAGAGACCCAGTACTTC.

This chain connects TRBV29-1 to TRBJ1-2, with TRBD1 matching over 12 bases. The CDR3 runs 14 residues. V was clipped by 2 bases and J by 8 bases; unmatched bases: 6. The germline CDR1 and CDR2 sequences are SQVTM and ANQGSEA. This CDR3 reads CSVEKGQGASGYTF. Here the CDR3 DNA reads TGCAGCGTTGAAAAGGGACAGGGGGCGTCGGGCTACACCTTC.

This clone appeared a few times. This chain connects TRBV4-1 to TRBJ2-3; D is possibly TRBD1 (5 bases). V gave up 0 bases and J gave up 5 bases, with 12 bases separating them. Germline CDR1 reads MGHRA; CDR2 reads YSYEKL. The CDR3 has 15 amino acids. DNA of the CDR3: TGCGCCAGCAGCCAAGATGAGCTTAGGGGAGATACGCAGTATTTT. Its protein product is CASSQDELRGDTQYF.

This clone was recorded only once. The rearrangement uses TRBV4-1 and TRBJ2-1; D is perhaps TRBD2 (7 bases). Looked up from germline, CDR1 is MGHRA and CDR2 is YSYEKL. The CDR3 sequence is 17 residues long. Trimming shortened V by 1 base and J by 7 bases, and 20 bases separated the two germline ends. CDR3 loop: CASSQGIIGGAWNEQFF. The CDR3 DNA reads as TGCGCCAGCAGCCAAGGGATTATAGGGGGGGCCTGGAATGAGCAGTTCTTC.

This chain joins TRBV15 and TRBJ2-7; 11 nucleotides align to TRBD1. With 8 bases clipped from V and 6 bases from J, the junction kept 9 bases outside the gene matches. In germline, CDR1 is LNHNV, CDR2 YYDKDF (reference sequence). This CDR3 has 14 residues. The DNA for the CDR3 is TGTGCCACCCCGAACCGGACAGGGGGCCGCGAGCAGTACTTC. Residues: CATPNRTGGREQYF.

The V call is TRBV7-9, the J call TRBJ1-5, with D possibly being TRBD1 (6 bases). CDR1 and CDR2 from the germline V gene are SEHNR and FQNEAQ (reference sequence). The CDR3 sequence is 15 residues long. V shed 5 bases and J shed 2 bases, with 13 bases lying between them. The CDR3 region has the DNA TGTGCCAGCAGCCGCTCAGGGGAAGGCAATCAGCCCCAGCATTTT. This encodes CASSRSGEGNQPQHF.

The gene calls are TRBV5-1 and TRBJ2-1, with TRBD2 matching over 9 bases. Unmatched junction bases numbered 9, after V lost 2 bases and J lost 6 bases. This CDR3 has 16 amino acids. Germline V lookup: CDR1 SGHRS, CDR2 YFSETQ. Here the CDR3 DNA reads TGCGCCAGCAGCTTAGAGGGACTAGCTCGGGCCAATGAGCAGTTCTTC. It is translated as CASSLEGLARANEQFF.

Here the CDR3 reads CAISGERGQGYNYGYTF. CDR3 sequence (DNA): TGTGCCATCAGTGGGGAGCGAGGACAGGGGTATAACTATGGCTACACCTTC. The chain uses TRBV10-3 and TRBJ1-2, with 9 bases identical to TRBD1. Germline V gene data show CDR1 as ENHRY and CDR2 as SYGVKD. This CDR3 is built from 17 residues. Germline trimming cut 4 bases from V and 1 base from J; bases unmatched to any gene: 10.

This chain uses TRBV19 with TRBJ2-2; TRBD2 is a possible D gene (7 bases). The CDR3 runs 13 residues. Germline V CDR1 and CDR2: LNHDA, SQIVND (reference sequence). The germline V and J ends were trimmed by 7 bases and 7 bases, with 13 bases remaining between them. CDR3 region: CASIRGAGGELFF. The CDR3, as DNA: TGTGCCAGTATTCGGGGGGCTGGCGGGGAGCTGTTTTTT.

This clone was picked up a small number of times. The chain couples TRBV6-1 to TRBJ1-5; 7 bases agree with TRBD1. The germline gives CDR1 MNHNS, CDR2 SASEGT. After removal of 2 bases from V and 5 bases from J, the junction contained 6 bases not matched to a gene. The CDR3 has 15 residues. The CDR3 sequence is CASSEWDSSDQPQHF. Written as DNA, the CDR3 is TGTGCCAGCAGTGAATGGGACAGCTCGGATCAGCCCCAGCATTTT.

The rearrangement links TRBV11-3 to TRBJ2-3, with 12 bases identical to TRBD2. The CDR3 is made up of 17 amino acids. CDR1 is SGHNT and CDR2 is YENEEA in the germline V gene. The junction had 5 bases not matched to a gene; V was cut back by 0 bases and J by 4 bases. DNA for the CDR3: TGTGCCAGCAGCTTAGATCTAGCGGGGGGGCCGGCAGATACGCAGTATTTT. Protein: CASSLDLAGGPADTQYF.

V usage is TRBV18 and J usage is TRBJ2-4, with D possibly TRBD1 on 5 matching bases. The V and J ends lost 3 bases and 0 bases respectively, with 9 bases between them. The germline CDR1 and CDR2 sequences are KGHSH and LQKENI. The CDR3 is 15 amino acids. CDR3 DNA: TGTGCCAGCTCACCCCAGGGTTTAGCCAAAAACATTCAGTACTTC. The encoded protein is CASSPQGLAKNIQYF.

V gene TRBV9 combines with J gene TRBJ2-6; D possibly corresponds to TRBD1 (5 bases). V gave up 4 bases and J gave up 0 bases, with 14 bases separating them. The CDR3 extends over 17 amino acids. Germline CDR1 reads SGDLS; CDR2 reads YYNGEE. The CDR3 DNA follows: TGTGCCAGCAGCAGATTCTTAGACAGCTCTGGGGCCAACGTCCTGACTTTC. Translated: CASSRFLDSSGANVLTF.

This CDR3 is CASSFGGGRMYEQYF. The CDR3 nucleotides are TGTGCCAGCAGCTTCGGGGGGGGGCGGATGTACGAGCAGTACTTC. The rearrangement links TRBV7-9 to TRBJ2-7, with TRBD2 matching 8 bases. Germline loops: CDR1 SEHNR, CDR2 FQNEAQ (reference sequence). The CDR3 loop spans 15 amino acids. Trimming took 3 bases from V and 4 from J; bases not matched to a gene: 8.